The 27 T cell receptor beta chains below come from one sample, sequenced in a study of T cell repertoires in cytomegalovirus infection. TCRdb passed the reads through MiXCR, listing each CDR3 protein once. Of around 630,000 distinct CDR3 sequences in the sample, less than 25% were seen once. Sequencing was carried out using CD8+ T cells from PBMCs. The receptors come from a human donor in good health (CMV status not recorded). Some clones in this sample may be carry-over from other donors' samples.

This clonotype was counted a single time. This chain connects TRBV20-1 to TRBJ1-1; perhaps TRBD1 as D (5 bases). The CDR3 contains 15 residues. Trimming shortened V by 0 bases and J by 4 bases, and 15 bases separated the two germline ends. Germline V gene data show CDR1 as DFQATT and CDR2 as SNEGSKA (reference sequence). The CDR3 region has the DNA TGCAGTGCTAGAGATCACCAGGGCCATCCCACTGAAGCTTTCTTT. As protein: CSARDHQGHPTEAFF.

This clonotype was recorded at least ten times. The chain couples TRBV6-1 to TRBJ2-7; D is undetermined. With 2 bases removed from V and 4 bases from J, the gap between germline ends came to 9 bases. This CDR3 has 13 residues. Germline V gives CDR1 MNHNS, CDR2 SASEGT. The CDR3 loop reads CASSESPVYEQYV. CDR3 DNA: TGTGCCAGCAGTGAATCTCCGGTTTACGAGCAGTACGTC.

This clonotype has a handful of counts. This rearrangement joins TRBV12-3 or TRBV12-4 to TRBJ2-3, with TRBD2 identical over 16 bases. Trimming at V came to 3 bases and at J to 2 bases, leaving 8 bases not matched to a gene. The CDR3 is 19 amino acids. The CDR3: CASSLGGTSGGVYTDTQYF. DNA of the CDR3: TGTGCCAGCAGTTTGGGGGGGACTAGCGGGGGGGTATACACAGATACGCAGTATTTT.

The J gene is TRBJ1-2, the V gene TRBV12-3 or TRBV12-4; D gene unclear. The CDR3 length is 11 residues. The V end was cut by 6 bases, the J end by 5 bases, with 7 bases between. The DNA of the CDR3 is TGTGCCAGCAGGCTAAGTTATGGCTACACCTTC. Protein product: CASRLSYGYTF.

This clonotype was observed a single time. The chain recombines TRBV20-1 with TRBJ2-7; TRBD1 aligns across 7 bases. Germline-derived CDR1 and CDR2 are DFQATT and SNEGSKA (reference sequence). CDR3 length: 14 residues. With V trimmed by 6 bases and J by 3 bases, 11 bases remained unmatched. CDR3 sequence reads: CSARTGQRRYEQYF. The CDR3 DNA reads TGCAGTGCCAGAACGGGACAGCGTCGCTACGAGCAGTACTTC.

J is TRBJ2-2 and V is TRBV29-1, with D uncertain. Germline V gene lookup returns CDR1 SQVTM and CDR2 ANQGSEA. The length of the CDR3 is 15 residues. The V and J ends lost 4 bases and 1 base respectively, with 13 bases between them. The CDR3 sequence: CSVVSKGRNTGELFF. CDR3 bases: TGCAGCGTTGTTAGTAAAGGACGGAACACCGGGGAGCTGTTTTTT.

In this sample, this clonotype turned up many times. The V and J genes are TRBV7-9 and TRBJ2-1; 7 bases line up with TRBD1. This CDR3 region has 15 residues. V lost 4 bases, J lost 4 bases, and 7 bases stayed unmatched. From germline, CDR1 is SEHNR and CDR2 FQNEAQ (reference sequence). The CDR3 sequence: CASSSSGQKYNEQFF. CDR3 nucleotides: TGTGCCAGCAGCTCTTCGGGACAGAAATACAATGAGCAGTTCTTC.

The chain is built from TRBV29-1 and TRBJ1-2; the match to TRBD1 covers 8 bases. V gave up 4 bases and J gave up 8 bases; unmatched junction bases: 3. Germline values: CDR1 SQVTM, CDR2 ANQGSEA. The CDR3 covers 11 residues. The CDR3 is CSVVDRDGYTF. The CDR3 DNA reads TGCAGCGTTGTGGACAGGGACGGCTACACCTTC.

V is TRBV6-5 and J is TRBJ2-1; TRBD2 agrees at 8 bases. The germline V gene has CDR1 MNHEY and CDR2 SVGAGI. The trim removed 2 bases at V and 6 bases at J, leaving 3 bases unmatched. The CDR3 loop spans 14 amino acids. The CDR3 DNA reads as TGTGCCAGCAGTTACCGGGGGGGGAGCAATGAGCAGTTCTTC. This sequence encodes CASSYRGGSNEQFF.

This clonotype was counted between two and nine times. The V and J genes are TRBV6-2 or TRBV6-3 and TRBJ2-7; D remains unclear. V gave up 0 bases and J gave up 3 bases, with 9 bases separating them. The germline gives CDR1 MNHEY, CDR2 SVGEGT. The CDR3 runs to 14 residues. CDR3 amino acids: CASSYSKQIYEQYV. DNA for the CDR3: TGTGCCAGCAGTTACTCTAAGCAGATCTACGAGCAGTACGTC.

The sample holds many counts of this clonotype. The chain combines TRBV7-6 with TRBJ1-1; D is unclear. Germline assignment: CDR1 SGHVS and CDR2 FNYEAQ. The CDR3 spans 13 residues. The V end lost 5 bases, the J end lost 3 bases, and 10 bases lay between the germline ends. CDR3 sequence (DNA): TGTGCCAGCAGCACGTCAGGTTACACTGAAGCTTTCTTT. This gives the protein CASSTSGYTEAFF. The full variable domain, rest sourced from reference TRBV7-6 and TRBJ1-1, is GAGVSQSPRYKVTKRGQDVALRCDPISGHVSLYWYRQALGQGPEFLTYFNYEAQQDKSGLPNDRFSAERPEGSISTLTIQRTEQRDSAMYRCASSTSGYTEAFFGQGTRLTVV.

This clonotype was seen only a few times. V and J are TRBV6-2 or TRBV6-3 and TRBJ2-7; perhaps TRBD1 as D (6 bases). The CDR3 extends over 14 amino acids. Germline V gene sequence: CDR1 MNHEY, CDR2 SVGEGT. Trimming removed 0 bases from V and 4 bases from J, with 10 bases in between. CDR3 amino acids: CASSYSLGGYEQYV. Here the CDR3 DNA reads TGTGCCAGCAGTTACTCGTTAGGGGGATACGAGCAGTACGTC.

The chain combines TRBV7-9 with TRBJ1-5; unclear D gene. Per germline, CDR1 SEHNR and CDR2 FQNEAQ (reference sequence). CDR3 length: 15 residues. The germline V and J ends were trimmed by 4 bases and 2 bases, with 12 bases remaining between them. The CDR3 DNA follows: TGTGCCAGCAGCTCCTCCTTCTTGGGCAATCAGCCCCAGCATTTT. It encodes CASSSSFLGNQPQHF.

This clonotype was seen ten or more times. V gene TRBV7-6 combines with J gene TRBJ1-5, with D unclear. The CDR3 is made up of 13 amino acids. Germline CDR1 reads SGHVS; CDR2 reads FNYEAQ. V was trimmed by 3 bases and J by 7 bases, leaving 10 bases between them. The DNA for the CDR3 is TGTGCCAGCAGCTTGATACTTACCCAGCCCCAGCATTTT. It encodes CASSLILTQPQHF.

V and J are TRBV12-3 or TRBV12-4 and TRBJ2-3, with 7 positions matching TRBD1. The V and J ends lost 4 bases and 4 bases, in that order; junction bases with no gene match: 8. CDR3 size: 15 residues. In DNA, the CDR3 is TGTGCCAGCAGTTCGAGGGGGCTTGGGGCAGATACGCAGTATTTT. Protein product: CASSSRGLGADTQYF.

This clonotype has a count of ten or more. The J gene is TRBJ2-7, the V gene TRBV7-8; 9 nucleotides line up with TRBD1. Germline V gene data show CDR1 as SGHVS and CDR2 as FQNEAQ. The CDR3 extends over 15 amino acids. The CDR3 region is CASSFGQGTSHEQYV. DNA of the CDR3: TGTGCCAGCAGCTTCGGACAGGGGACCTCCCACGAGCAGTACGTC.

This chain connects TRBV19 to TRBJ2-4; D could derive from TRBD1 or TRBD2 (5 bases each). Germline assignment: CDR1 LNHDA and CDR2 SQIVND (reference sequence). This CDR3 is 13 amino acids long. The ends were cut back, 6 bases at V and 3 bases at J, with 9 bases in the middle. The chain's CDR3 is CASRGENKNIQYF. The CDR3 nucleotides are TGTGCCAGTAGGGGGGAAAACAAAAACATTCAGTACTTC.

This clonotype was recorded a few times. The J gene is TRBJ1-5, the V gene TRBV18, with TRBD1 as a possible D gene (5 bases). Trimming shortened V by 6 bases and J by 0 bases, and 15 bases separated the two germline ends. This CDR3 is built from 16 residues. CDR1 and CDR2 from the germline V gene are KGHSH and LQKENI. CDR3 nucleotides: TGTGCCAGCTCGTCCGCGAGGGGTAATAGCAATCAGCCCCAGCATTTT. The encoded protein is CASSSARGNSNQPQHF.

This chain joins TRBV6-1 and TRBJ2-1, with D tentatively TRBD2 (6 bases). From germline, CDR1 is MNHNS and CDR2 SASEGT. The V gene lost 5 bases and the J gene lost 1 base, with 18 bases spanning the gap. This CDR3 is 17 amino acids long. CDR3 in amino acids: CASSPNGGAGSYNEQFF. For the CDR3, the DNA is TGTGCCAGCAGTCCGAATGGTGGGGCGGGGTCCTACAATGAGCAGTTCTTC.

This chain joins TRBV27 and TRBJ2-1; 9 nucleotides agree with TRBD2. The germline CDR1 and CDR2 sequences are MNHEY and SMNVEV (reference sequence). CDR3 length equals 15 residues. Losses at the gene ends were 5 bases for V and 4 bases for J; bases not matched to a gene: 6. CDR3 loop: CASSRRGGNYNEQFF. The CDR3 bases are TGTGCCAGCAGTAGGCGGGGGGGGAATTACAATGAGCAGTTCTTC.

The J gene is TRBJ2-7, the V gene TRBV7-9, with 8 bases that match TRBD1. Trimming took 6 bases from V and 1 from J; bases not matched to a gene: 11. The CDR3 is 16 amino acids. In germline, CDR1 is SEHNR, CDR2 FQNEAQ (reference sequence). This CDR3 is CASSFLGTGHSYEQYV. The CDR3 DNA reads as TGTGCCAGCAGTTTTCTGGGGACAGGACATTCCTACGAGCAGTACGTC.

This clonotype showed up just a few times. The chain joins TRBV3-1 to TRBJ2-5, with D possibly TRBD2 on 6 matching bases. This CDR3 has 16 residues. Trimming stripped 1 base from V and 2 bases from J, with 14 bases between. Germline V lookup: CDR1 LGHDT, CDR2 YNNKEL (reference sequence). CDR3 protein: CASSQGYGGTQETQYF. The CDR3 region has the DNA TGTGCCAGCAGCCAAGGGTATGGAGGGACTCAAGAGACCCAGTACTTC.

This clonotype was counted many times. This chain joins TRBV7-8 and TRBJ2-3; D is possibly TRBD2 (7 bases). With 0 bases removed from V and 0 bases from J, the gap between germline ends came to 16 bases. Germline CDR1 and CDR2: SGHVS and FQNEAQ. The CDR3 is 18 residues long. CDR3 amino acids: CASSLASAGAHSTDTQYF. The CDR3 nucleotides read TGTGCCAGCAGCTTAGCGTCGGCGGGGGCGCACAGCACAGATACGCAGTATTTT.

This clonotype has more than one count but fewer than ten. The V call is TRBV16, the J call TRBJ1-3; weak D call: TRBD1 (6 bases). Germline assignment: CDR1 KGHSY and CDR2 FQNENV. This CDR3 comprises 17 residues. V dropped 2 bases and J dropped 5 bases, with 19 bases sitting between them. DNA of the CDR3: TGTGCCAGCAGCCAAGGGGACATCGAATACCCCCGAAACACCATATATTTT. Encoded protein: CASSQGDIEYPRNTIYF.

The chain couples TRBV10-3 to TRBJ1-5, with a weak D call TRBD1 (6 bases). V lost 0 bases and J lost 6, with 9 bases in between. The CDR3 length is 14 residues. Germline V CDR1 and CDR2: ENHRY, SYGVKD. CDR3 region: CAISESSRGQPQHF. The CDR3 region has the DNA TGTGCCATCAGTGAGTCAAGCAGGGGTCAGCCCCAGCATTTT.

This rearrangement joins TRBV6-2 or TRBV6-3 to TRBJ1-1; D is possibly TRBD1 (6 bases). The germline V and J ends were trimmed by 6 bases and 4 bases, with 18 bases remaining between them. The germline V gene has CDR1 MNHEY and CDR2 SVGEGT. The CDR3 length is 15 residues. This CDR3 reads CASRGLGQPSTEAFF. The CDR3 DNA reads TGTGCCAGCAGGGGACTTGGACAGCCGTCCACTGAAGCTTTCTTT.

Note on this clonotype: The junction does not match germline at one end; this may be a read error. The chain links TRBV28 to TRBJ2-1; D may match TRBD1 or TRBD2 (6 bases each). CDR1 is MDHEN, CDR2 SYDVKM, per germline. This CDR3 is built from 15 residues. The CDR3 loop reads CAGSLSGAAYNEQFF. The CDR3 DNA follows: TGTGCCGGCAGTTTGTCGGGGGCGGCATACAATGAGCAGTTCTTC. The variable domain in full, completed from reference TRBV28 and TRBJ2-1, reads DVKVTQSSRYLVKRTGEKVFLECVQDMDHENMFWYRQDPGLGLRLIYFSYDVKMKEKGDIPEGYSVSREKKERFSLILESASTNQTSMYLCAGSLSGAAYNEQFFGPGTRLTVL.